This T cell receptor (beta chain) came from a study of CD8 T cells in Susac syndrome. High-throughput TCR beta sequencing covered peripheral CD8+ and CD4+ T cells. Age- and sex-matched healthy donors served as the control group. TEMRA cells were enriched by FACS, while CD8+ and CD4+ T cells were obtained through a negative isolation that was performed magnetically. The CDR3 has 15 amino acids. V was clipped by 0 bases and J by 0 bases, with 6 bases between them. CDR1 is LGHNA, CDR2 YSLEER, per germline. RNA in amounts of about 0.5 to 1 ug was reverse transcribed with random hexamers. immunoSEQ multiplex PCR amplified TCR beta CDR3 across 54 Vbeta, 13 Jbeta. Via MiXCR, TCRdb re-called the immunoSEQ multiplex PCR reads, giving one row per CDR3 protein. Of some 100,000 distinct CDR3 sequences listed, roughly 95% are singletons.

The sample taken for sequencing was CD4+ T cells from PBMCs. The chain couples TRBV4-3 to TRBJ2-1; D remains unclear. The receptor's source is a human donor in good health. DNA of the CDR3: TGCGCCAGCAGCCAAGAGGGCTACTCCTACAATGAGCAGTTCTTC. Encoded protein: CASSQEGYSYNEQFF.